This T cell receptor (beta chain) derives from a study of cytomegalovirus exposure and HLA in healthy donors. With regard to this clone: The antigen is not known.

The germline V gene has CDR1 SGHTA and CDR2 FQGNSA. The germline V and J ends were trimmed by 1 base and 7 bases, with 22 bases remaining between them. There are 17 residues in the CDR3. The PCR was carried out with 60 Vbeta primers and 13 Jbeta primers. Produced via immunoSEQ multiplex PCR; TCRdb's table is partial and in-frame only. The table lists over 100,000 clones, 80% to 85% of them singletons. Study observations and caveats: TCR beta V- and J-gene trimming was later associated with a missense DCLRE1C variant.

The receptor was derived from a woman under 40 in good health and CMV-seronegative. Specimen: PBMCs. This rearrangement joins TRBV7-2 to TRBJ1-2, with unresolved D. CDR3: CASSLELSRATLGGYTF. The CDR3 DNA reads TGTGCCAGCAGCTTAGAGTTATCGCGGGCCACCCTAGGTGGCTACACCTTC.